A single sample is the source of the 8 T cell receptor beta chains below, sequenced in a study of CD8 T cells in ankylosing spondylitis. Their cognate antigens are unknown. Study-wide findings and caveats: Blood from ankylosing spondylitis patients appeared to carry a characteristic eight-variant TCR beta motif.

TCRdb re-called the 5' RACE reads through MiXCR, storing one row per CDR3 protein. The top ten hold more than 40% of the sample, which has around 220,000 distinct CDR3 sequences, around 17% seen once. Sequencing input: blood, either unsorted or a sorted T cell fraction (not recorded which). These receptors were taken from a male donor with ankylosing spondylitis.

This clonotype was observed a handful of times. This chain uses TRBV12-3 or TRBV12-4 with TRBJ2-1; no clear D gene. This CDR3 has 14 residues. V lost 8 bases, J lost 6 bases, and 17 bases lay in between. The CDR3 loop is CASGLGNVPNEQFF. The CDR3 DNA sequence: TGTGCCAGCGGCCTTGGGAATGTGCCCAATGAGCAGTTCTTC.

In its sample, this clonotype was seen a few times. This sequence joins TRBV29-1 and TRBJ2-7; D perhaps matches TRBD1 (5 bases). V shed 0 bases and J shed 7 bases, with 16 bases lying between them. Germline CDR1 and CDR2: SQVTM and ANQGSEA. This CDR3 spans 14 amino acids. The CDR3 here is CSVEESDTPREQYF. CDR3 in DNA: TGCAGCGTTGAAGAATCGGACACCCCCCGGGAGCAGTACTTC.

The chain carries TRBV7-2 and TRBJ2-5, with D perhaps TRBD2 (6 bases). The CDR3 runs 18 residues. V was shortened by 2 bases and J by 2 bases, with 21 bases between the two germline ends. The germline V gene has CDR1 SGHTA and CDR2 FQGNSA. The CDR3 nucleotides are TGTGCCAGCAGCTTACTAGGATCGGGCGGGGAAACACAAGAGACCCAGTACTTC. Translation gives CASSLLGSGGETQETQYF.

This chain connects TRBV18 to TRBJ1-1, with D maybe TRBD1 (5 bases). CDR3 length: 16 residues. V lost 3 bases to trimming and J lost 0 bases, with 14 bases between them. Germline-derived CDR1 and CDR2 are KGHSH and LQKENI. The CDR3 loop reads CASSPSWPGVNTEAFF. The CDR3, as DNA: TGTGCCAGCTCACCCAGCTGGCCGGGGGTGAACACTGAAGCTTTCTTT.

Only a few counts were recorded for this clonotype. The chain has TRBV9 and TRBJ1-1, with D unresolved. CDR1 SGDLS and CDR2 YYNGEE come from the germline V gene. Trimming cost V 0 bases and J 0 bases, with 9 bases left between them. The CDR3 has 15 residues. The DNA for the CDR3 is TGTGCCAGCAGCGTAGAGGGAGCAATGAACACTGAAGCTTTCTTT. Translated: CASSVEGAMNTEAFF. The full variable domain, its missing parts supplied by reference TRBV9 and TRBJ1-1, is DSGVTQTPKHLITATGQRVTLRCSPRSGDLSVYWYQQSLDQGLQFLIQYYNGEERAKGNILERFSAQQFPDLHSELNLSSLELGDSALYFCASSVEGAMNTEAFFGQGTRLTVV.

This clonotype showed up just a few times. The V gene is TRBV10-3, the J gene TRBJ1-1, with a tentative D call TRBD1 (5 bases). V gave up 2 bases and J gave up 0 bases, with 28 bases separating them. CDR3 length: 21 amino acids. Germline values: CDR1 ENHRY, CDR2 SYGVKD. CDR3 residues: CAISEPTPTGPVAPLNTEAFF. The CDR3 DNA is TGTGCCATCAGTGAGCCAACCCCCACAGGTCCGGTCGCTCCTCTGAACACTGAAGCTTTCTTT.

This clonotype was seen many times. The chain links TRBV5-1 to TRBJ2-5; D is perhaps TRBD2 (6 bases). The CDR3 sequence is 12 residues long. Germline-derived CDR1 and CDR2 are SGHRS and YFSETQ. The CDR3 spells CASREYQETQYF. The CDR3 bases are TGCGCATCCCGGGAGTACCAAGAGACCCAGTACTTC.

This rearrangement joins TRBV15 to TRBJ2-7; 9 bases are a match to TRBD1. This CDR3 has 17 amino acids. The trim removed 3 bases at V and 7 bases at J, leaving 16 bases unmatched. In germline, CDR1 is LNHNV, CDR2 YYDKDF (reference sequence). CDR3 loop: CATSRDMIGTGPGEQYF. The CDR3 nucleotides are TGTGCCACCAGCAGGGATATGATCGGGACAGGGCCGGGTGAGCAGTACTTC.